This TCR beta chain derives from a study of early stage breast cancer tumors. Overall study: Most invasive tumors, twelve of 16, were ER+/PR+/HER2-.

Sequencing used immunoSEQ multiplex PCR; TCRdb keeps in-frame clones, though not all of them. The repertoire holds 28,000 or so clones, with almost 75% as singletons. As regards this clone: Its specificity is unknown.

This CDR3 contains 15 residues. Germline V gene lookup returns CDR1 MNHNY and CDR2 SVGAGI (reference sequence). V lost 0 bases to trimming and J lost 3 bases, with 11 bases between them. Study-wide results and caveats: Compared with adjacent normal breast, tumors showed 2 to 2.5-fold denser, more clonal T cells. Commonly generated sequences made up most enriched TCRB sequences shared between patients.

This TCR derives from a person in their 40s with breast cancer. Sequencing was done on a sample of blood. The rearrangement joins TRBV6-6 to TRBJ1-2, with D possibly being TRBD1 (5 bases). The CDR3 sequence is CASSYSGGAYYGYTF. CDR3 nucleotide sequence: TGTGCCAGCAGTTACTCGGGCGGGGCTTACTATGGCTACACCTTC.